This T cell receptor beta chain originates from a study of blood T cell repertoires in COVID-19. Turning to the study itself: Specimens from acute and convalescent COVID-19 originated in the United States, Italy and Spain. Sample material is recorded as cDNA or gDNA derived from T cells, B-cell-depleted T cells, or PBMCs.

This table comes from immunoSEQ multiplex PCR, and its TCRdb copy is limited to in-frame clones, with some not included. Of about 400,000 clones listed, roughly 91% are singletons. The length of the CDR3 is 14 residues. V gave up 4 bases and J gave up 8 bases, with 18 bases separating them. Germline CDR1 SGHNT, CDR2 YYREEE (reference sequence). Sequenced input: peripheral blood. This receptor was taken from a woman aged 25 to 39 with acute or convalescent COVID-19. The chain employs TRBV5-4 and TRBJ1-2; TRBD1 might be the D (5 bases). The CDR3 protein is CASSLGQNERGYTF. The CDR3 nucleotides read TGTGCCAGCAGCCTAGGACAAAACGAAAGAGGCTACACCTTC.